This T cell receptor beta chain appears in the sequencing data of a study of blood T cell repertoires in COVID-19. About the study: COVID-19 samples from acute and convalescent phases originated in the United States, Italy and Spain.

This CDR3 comprises 14 residues. CDR1 and CDR2 from the germline V gene are MNHEY and SVGAGI. V was pared by 6 bases and J by 0 bases, with 11 bases between. Only in-frame clones appear in the TCRdb table, and some are missing; sequencing was by immunoSEQ multiplex PCR. The top ten hold 2.4% of the sample, which has about 110,000 clones, 88% seen once. The gene calls are TRBV6-5 and TRBJ1-1; possibly TRBD1 for D (6 bases). Specimen: peripheral blood. The receptor comes from a human donor in a cohort sampled during active COVID-19. The DNA for the CDR3 is TGTGCCAGCAGGATCGGACAGTTGAACACTGAAGCTTTCTTT. Encoded protein: CASRIGQLNTEAFF.